A selection of T cell receptor beta chains follows, all from one sample in a study of spatial heterogeneity in lung cancer. MiXCR, run by TCRdb on the 5' RACE reads, gives a single entry per CDR3 protein. Here the sample spans tens of thousands of distinct CDR3 sequences, 3% to 4% being singletons. This material consisted of PBMCs, taken at surgery. All receptors derive from a female donor with early-stage non-small cell lung cancer. Each CDR3 is given with its conserved first and last residue. The order of the fields is clone size, J gene, D gene, V gene, CDR3 protein, CDR3 DNA. The D gene is left open where the match is weak. For some rows the clone size is stated as once, few or many, or as a class when expanded; others skip it.

>many|TRBJ2-5|TRBD2|TRBV20-1
CSATGDGRMKTQYF
TGCAGTGCTACGGGCGACGGGAGGATGAAGACCCAGTACTTC
>.|TRBJ1-4|.|TRBV19
CASSTVSGEKLFF
TGTGCCAGTAGTACGGTTAGCGGTGAAAAACTGTTTTTT
>many|TRBJ1-5|.|TRBV7-2
CASSLGRDYSNQPQHF
TGTGCCAGCAGCTTAGGCAGGGACTATAGCAATCAGCCCCAGCATTTT
>many|TRBJ1-5|.|TRBV23-1
CASSPARDHQPQHF
TGCGCCAGCAGTCCGGCCAGGGACCATCAGCCCCAGCATTTT
>many|TRBJ2-7|TRBD2|TRBV10-3
CAIRNLGLAGGKSSYEQYF
TGTGCCATCAGGAACCTCGGACTAGCGGGAGGAAAAAGCTCCTACGAGCAGTACTTC
>medium-sized|TRBJ2-6|.|TRBV7-9
CASSLAGANVLTF
TGTGCCAGCAGCTTAGCTGGGGCCAACGTCCTGACTTTC
>many|TRBJ2-3|.|TRBV9
CASSEGGGSGAFILDTQYF
TGTGCCAGCAGCGAGGGAGGTGGGTCTGGGGCGTTCATTCTGGATACGCAGTATTTT
>medium-sized|TRBJ1-1|.|TRBV29-1
CSVSEGKNTEAFF
TGCAGCGTTTCGGAAGGGAAGAACACTGAAGCTTTCTTT
>many|TRBJ1-5|.|TRBV7-2
CASSSRNQPQHF
TGTGCCAGCAGCAGCCGAAATCAGCCCCAGCATTTT
>few|TRBJ2-3|.|TRBV11-2
CASSLDQVGDPDTQYF
TGTGCCAGCAGCTTAGATCAGGTGGGAGACCCAGATACGCAGTATTTT
>many|TRBJ2-7|TRBD1|TRBV5-1
CASSSPGQGIYEQYF
TGCGCCAGCAGCTCCCCGGGACAGGGAATTTACGAGCAGTACTTC
>many|TRBJ2-2|TRBD1|TRBV23-1
CASSRGTGRTGELFF
TGCGCCAGCAGTCGTGGGACAGGGAGAACCGGGGAGCTGTTTTTT
>many|TRBJ2-3|.|TRBV3-1
CASSQISSYPETDTQYF
TGTGCCAGCAGCCAAATATCTTCCTACCCAGAGACAGATACGCAGTATTTT
>medium-sized|TRBJ2-1|.|TRBV11-3
CASSLGGSSYNEQFF
TGTGCCAGCAGCTTAGGGGGAAGCTCCTACAATGAGCAGTTCTTC
>many|TRBJ2-3|.|TRBV19
CASEADTQYF
TGTGCCAGCGAGGCAGATACGCAGTATTTT
>many|TRBJ2-1|.|TRBV12-3/TRBV12-4
CASSLYVPGQLRRGQFF
TGTGCCAGCAGTTTATACGTACCGGGACAGCTCAGGAGGGGGCAGTTCTTC
>many|TRBJ2-7|.|TRBV12-3/TRBV12-4
CASSPSPYEQYF
TGTGCCAGCAGCCCCAGTCCTTACGAGCAGTACTTC
>many|TRBJ2-7|TRBD2|TRBV7-2
CASSPGGERLPSKRYF
TGTGCCAGCAGCCCTGGGGGGGAGCGCCTCCCCTCGAAGCGGTACTTC
>few|TRBJ2-7|TRBD2|TRBV18
CASSPGVLAGGYYEQYF
TGTGCCAGCTCACCCGGGGTACTAGCGGGAGGGTACTACGAGCAGTACTTC
>few|TRBJ2-5|.|TRBV27
CASSFLGVPQETQYF
TGTGCCAGCAGTTTCTTAGGGGTCCCCCAAGAGACCCAGTACTTC